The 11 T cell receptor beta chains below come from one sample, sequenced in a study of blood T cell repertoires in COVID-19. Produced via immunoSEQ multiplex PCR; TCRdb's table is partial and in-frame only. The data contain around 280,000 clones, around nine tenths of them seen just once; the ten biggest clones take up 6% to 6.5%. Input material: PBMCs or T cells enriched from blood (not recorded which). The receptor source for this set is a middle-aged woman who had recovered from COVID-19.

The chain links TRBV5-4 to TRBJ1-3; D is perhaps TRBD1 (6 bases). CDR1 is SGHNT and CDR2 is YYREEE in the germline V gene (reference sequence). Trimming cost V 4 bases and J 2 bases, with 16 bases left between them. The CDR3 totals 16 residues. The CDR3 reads CASSAGGAGAGNTIYF. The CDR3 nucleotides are TGTGCCAGCAGCGCGGGGGGAGCAGGGGCTGGAAACACCATATATTTT.

The CDR3 DNA is TGTGCCAGCAGCCAAGCAGCGCGGCAGAACACTGAAGCTTTCTTT. Translated: CASSQAARQNTEAFF. V gene TRBV3-1 (or the pseudogene TRBV3-2) combines with J gene TRBJ1-1; D not resolved. Trimming shortened V by 1 base and J by 1 base, and 10 bases separated the two germline ends. This CDR3 contains 15 residues. Germline V gene lookup returns CDR1 LGHDT and CDR2 YNNKEL (reference sequence).

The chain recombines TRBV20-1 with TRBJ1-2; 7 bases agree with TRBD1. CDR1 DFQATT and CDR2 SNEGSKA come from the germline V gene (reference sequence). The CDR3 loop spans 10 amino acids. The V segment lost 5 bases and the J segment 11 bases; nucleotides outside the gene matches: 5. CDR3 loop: CSAGQAGYTF. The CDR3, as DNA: TGCAGTGCTGGACAGGCCGGTTACACCTTC.

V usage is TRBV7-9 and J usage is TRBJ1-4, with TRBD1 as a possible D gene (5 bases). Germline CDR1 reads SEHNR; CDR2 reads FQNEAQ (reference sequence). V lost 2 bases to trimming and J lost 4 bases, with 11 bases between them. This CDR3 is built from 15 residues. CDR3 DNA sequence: TGTGCCAGCAGCTTAACAGGCAACTATAATGAAAAACTGTTTTTT. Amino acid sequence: CASSLTGNYNEKLFF.

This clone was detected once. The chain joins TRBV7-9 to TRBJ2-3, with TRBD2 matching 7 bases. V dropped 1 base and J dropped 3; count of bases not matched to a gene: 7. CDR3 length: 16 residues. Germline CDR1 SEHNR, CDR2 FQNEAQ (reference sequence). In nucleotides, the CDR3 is TGTGCCAGCAGCTTAGTGGTAGCGGGCCCTACAGATACGCAGTATTTT. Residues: CASSLVVAGPTDTQYF.

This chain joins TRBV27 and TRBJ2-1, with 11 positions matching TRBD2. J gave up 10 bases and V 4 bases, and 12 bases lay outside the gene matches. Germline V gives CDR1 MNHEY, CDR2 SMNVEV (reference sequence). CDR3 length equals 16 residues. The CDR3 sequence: CASSSVRTSGREEQFF. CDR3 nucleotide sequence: TGTGCCAGCAGTTCCGTGCGGACTAGCGGGCGAGAGGAGCAGTTCTTC.

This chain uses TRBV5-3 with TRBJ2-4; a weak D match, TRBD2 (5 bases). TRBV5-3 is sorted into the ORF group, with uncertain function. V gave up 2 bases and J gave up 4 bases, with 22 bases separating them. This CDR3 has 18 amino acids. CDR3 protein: CARSFSDPRGGPKNIQYF. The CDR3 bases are TGTGCCAGAAGCTTTAGTGACCCTCGGGGTGGGCCAAAAAACATTCAGTACTTC.

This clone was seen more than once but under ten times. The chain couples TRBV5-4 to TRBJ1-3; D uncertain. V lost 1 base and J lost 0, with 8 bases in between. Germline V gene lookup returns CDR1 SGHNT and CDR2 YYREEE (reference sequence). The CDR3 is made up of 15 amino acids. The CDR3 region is CASSLSSGSGNTIYF. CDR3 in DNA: TGTGCCAGCAGCTTGAGTTCGGGCTCTGGAAACACCATATATTTT.

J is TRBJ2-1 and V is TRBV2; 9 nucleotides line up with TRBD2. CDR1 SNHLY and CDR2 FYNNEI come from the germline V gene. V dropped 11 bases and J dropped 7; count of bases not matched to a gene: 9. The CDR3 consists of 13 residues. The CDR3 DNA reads TGTGCCGTGGGGCGGGAGGGCCGGAATGAGCAGTTCTTC. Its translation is CAVGREGRNEQFF.

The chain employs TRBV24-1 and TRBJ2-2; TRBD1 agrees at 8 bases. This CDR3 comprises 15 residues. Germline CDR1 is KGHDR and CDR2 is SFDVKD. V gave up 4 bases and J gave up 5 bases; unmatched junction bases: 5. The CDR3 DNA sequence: TGTGCCACCAGTGACCAGGGGGCTTATACCGGGGAGCTGTTTTTT. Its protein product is CATSDQGAYTGELFF.

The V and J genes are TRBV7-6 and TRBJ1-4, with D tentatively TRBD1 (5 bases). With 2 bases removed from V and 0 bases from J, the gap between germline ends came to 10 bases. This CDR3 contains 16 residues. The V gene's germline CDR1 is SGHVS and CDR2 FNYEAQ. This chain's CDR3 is CASSLRAGATNEKLFF. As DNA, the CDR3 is TGTGCCAGCAGCTTAAGGGCGGGGGCAACTAATGAAAAACTGTTTTTT. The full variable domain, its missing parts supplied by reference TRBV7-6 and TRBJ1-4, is GAGVSQSPRYKVTKRGQDVALRCDPISGHVSLYWYRQALGQGPEFLTYFNYEAQQDKSGLPNDRFSAERPEGSISTLTIQRTEQRDSAMYRCASSLRAGATNEKLFFGSGTQLSVL.